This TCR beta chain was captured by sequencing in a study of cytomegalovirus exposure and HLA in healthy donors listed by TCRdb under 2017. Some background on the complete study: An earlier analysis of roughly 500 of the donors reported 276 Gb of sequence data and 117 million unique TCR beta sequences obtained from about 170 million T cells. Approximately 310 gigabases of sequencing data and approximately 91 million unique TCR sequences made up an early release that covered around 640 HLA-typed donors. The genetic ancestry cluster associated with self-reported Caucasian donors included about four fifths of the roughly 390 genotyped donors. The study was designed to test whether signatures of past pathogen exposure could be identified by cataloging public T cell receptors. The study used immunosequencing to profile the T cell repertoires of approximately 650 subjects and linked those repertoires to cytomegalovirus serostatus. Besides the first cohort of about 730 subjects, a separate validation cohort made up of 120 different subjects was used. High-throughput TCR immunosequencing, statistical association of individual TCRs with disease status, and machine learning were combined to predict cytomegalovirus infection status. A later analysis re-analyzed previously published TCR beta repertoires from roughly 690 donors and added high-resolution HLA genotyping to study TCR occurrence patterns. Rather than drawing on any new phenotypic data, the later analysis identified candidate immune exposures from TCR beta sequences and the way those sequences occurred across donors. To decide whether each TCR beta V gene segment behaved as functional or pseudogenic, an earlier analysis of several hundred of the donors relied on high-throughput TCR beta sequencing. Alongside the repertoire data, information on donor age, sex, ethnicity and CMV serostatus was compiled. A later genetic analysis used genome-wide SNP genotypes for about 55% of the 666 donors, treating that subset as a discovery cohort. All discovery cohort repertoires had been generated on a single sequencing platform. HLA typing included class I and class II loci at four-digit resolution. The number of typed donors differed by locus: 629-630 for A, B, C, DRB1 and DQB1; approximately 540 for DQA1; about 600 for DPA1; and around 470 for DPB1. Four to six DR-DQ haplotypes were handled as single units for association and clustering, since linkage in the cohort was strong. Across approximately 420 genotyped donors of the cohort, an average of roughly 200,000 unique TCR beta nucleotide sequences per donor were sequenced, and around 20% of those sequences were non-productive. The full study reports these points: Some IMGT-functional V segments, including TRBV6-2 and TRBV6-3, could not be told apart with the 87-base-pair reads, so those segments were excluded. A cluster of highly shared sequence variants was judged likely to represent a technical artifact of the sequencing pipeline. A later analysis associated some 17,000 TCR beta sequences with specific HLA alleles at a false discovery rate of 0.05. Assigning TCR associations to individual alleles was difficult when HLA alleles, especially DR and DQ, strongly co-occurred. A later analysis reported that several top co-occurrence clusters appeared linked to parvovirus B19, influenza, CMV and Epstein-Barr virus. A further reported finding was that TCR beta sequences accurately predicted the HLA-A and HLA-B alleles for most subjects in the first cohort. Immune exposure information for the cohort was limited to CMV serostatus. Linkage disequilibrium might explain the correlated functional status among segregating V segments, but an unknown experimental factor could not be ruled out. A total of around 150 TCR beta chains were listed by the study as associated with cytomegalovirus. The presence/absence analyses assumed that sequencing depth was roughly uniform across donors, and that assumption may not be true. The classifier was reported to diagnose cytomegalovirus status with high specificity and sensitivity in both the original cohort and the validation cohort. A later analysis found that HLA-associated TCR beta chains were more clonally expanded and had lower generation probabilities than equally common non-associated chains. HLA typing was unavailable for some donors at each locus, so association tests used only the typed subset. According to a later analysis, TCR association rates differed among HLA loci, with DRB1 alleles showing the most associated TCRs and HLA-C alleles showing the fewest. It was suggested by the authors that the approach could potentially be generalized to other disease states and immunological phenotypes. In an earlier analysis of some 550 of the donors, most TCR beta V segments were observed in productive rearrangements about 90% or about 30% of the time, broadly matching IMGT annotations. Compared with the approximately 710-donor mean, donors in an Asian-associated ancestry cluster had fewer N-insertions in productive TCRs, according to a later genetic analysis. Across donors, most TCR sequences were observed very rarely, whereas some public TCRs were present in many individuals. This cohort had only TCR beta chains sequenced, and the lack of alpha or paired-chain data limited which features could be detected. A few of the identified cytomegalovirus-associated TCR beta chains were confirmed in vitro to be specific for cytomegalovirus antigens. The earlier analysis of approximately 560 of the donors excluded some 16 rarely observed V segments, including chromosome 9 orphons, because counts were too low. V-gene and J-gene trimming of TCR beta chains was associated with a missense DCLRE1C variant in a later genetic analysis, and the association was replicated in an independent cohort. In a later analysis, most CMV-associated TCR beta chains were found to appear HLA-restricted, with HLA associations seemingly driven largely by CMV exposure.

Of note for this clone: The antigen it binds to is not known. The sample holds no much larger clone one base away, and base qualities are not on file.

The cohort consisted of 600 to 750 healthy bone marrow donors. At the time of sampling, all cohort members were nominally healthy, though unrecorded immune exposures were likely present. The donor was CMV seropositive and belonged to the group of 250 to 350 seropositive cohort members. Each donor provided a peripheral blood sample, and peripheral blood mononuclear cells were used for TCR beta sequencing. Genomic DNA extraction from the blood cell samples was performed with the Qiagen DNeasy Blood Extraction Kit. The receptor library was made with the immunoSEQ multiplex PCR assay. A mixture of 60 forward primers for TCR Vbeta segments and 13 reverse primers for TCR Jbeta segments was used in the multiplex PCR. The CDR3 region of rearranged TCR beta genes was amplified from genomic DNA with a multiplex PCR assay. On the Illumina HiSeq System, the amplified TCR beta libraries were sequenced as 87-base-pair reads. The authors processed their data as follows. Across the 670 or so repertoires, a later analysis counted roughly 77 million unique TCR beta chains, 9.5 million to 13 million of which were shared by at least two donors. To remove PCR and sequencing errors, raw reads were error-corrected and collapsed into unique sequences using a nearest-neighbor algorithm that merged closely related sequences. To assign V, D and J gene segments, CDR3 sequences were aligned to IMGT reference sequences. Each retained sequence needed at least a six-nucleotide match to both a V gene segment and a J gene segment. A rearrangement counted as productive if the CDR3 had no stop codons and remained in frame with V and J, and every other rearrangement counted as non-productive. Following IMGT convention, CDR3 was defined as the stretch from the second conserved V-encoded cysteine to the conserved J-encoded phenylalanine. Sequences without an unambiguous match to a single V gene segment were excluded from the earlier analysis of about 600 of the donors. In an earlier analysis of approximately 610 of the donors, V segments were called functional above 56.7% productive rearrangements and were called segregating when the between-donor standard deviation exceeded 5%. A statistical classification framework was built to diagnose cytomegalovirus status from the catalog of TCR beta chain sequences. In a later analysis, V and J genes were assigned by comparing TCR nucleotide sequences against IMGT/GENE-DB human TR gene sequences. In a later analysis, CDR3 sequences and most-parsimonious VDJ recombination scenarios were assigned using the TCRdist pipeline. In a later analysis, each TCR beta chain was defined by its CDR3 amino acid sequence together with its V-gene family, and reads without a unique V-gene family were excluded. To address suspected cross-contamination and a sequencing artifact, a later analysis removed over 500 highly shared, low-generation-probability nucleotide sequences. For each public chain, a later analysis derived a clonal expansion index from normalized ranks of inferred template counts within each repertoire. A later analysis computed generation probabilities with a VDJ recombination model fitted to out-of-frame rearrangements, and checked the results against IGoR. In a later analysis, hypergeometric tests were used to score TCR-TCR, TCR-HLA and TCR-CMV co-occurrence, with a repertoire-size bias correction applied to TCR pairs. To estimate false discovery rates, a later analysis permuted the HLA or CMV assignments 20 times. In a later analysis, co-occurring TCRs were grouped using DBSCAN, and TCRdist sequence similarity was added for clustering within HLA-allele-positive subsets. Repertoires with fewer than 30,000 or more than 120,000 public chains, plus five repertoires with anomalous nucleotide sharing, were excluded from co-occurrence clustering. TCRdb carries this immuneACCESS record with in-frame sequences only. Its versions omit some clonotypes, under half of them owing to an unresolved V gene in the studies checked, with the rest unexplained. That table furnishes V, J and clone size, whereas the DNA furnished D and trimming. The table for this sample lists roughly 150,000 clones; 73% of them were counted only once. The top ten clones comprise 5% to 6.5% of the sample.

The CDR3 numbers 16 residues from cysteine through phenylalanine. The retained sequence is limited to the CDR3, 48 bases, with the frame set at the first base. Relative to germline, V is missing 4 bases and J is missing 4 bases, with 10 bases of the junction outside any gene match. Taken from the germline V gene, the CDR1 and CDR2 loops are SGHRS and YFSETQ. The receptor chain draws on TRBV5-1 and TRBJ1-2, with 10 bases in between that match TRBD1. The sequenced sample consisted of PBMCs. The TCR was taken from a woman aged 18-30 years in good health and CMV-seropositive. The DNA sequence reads TGCGCCAGCAGCGACGGAACGCGGACAGGGGGCTATGGCTACACCTTC. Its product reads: CASSDGTRTGGYGYTF.